These T cell receptor beta chains were read from a single sample in a study of blood T cell repertoires in COVID-19. Produced via immunoSEQ multiplex PCR; TCRdb's table is partial and in-frame only. The table lists approximately 120,000 clones, approximately 84% of them singletons. Sequenced input: peripheral blood. The source of these receptors is a woman in her fifties or sixties with acute or convalescent COVID-19. The CDR3 runs from the conserved cysteine through the conserved F or W. The D gene is left open where the match is weak. Clone size is stated in some rows and not others, as once, few, many or a class when expanded.

cdr3_nt cdr3_aa j_call d_call clone_size v_call
TGTGCCAGCAGTGATCTAGGGACTAACGTCGGAGATACGCAGTATTTT CASSDLGTNVGDTQYF TRBJ2-3 TRBD2 - TRBV2
TGTGCCAGTAGTATGGGAAGGGGCGCTGCCCAGCCCCAGCATTTT CASSMGRGAAQPQHF TRBJ1-5 - - TRBV19
TGTGCCAGCAGCCCCGGACAGGGAGGCTCCGGGGAGCTGTTTTTT CASSPGQGGSGELFF TRBJ2-2 TRBD1 - TRBV3-1/TRBV3-2
TGCAGCGTTGTCGGGACAGGGGGCATCCGGAACACTGAAGCTTTCTTT CSVVGTGGIRNTEAFF TRBJ1-1 TRBD1 - TRBV29-1
TGCGCCAGCAGCTTGAGTACTTCTGGCACAGATACGCAGTATTTT CASSLSTSGTDTQYF TRBJ2-3 - - TRBV5-1
TGTGCCAGCAGTTACGGGGGCAGTAACACCGGGGAGCTGTTTTTT CASSYGGSNTGELFF TRBJ2-2 - - TRBV6-5
TGTGCCAGCAGCCAAAATTACGGGACATCCATGGCGAAGCAGTTCTTC CASSQNYGTSMAKQFF TRBJ2-1 - - TRBV14
TGTGCCTGGAGTGTACGGGACAGGAACTCCTACGAGCAGTACTTC CAWSVRDRNSYEQYF TRBJ2-7 TRBD1 - TRBV30
TGTGCCAGCAGTCTCGGGACAGGGGCCTACAATGAGCAGTTCTTC CASSLGTGAYNEQFF TRBJ2-1 TRBD1 - TRBV2
TGCGCCCTGGAGGACCGCATTAGCACAGATACGCAGTATTTT CALEDRISTDTQYF TRBJ2-3 - once TRBV4-1
TGTGCCAGTACCATGCGGGGGCCGGCGGGCTTCACTTTCTTT CASTMRGPAGFTFF TRBJ1-1 - - TRBV19
TGTGCCAGCAGTTCCCCCCCGGGACAGACTGGGAACACCGGGGAGCTGTTTTTT CASSSPPGQTGNTGELFF TRBJ2-2 TRBD1 - TRBV2
TGCGCCAGCAGAGGCGATCACAGGGAAAGTGAGCAGTTCTTC CASRGDHRESEQFF TRBJ2-1 - - TRBV10-2
TGCGCCAGCAGTGAGACCAGGATGAACACTGAAGCTTTCTTT CASSETRMNTEAFF TRBJ1-1 - - TRBV10-1
TGTGCCAGCAGCTTGGACAGTTATGGCTACACCTTC CASSLDSYGYTF TRBJ1-2 - - TRBV28
TGTGCCAGTAGTAGACCCTCGACCGGGCTAGCGGGTTTTCCAGATACGCAGTATTTT CASSRPSTGLAGFPDTQYF TRBJ2-3 TRBD2 - TRBV19
TGTGCCAGCAGCCAAGGAGGAACTGGAAACACCATATATTTT CASSQGGTGNTIYF TRBJ1-3 - - TRBV3-1/TRBV3-2
TGTGCCACCAAACACAGCGGGATGGGCTATGGCTACACCTTC CATKHSGMGYGYTF TRBJ1-2 - once TRBV24-1
TGTGCCAGCAGCCCCTCGGACAGGGTGACCTACAATGAGCAGTTCTTC CASSPSDRVTYNEQFF TRBJ2-1 TRBD1 few TRBV3-1/TRBV3-2
TGTGCCAGCAGTCTGAGTCTTAGCAATCAGCCCCAGCATTTT CASSLSLSNQPQHF TRBJ1-5 - few TRBV28
TGTGCCAGTAACCCAGGGCGGGGTGAGCAGTTCTTC CASNPGRGEQFF TRBJ2-1 - - TRBV19
TGTGCCAGCAGCCCTTTACAGGGTAACTATGGCTACACCTTC CASSPLQGNYGYTF TRBJ1-2 - many TRBV2
TGTGCCAGCAGTCCCTCCGAGGGGGGGAGCACAGATACGCAGTATTTT CASSPSEGGSTDTQYF TRBJ2-3 - - TRBV28
TGTGCCAGCAGCTCCCCAAGGGGGACTAGCGGGGGGATCGCAGATACGCAGTATTTT CASSSPRGTSGGIADTQYF TRBJ2-3 TRBD2 - TRBV7-8
TGTGCCAGCAGCGAACAGGGGTACTATGAAAAACTGTTTTTT CASSEQGYYEKLFF TRBJ1-4 TRBD1 - TRBV11-2
TGTGCCAGCAGCGTAAGCGGACAGGGGGCGAAGGAAAAACTGTTTTTT CASSVSGQGAKEKLFF TRBJ1-4 TRBD1 - TRBV9
TGCGCCAGCAGCTCAATGCAGGGGGCGATATCCGGGGAGCTGTTTTTT CASSSMQGAISGELFF TRBJ2-2 TRBD1 once TRBV5-1